The next 32 T cell receptor beta chains were all read from a single sample in a study of blood T cell repertoires in COVID-19. Using immunoSEQ multiplex PCR, the repertoire was profiled, and TCRdb retains in-frame clones only, with some absent. The sample has 200,000 to 300,000 clones; about 80% are singletons. Material: PBMCs or T cells enriched from blood (not recorded which). These receptors were obtained from a woman between 35 and 50 years old who had been exposed to COVID-19.

The chain employs TRBV4-3 and TRBJ1-1, with D maybe TRBD1 (5 bases). Per the germline V gene, CDR1 is LGHNA and CDR2 is YSLEER. V was clipped by 5 bases and J by 1 base, with 8 bases between them. CDR3 size: 13 residues. In nucleotides, the CDR3 is TGCGCCAGCAGCTACGGGGGGAACACTGAAGCTTTCTTT. This translates into CASSYGGNTEAFF.

The chain joins TRBV5-1 to TRBJ1-1; 9 bases line up with TRBD1. CDR1 SGHRS and CDR2 YFSETQ come from the germline V gene. The CDR3 has 14 residues. The V gene end was trimmed by 4 bases and the J gene end by 6 bases; junction bases not matched to a gene: 7. The DNA for the CDR3 is TGCGCCAGCAGCCTTCGGACAGGGGAGGCTGAAGCTTTCTTT. Amino acid sequence: CASSLRTGEAEAFF.

A single count supports this clone. At the DNA level, this CDR3 is encoded by other sequences in the same sample as well. The gene calls are TRBV28 and TRBJ1-5; TRBD1 might be the D (5 bases). The CDR3 covers 14 residues. Looked up from germline, CDR1 is MDHEN and CDR2 is SYDVKM. V was cut by 3 bases and J by 2 bases, with 8 bases left in between. This CDR3 reads CASSLGQGNQPQHF. CDR3 coding DNA: TGTGCCAGCAGTTTGGGGCAGGGCAATCAGCCCCAGCATTTT.

V gene TRBV2 combines with J gene TRBJ1-6; the D is unclear. Germline values: CDR1 SNHLY, CDR2 FYNNEI. V gave up 0 bases and J gave up 4 bases, with 7 bases separating them. The CDR3 spans 15 residues. The DNA for the CDR3 is TGTGCCAGCAGTGAAGCGCGGCATTATAATTCACCCCTCCACTTT. This codes for CASSEARHYNSPLHF.

The rearrangement uses TRBV5-3 and TRBJ2-7; 7 bases are shared with TRBD1. TRBV5-3 belongs to the ORF category, with a function that is uncertain. The CDR3 is made up of 20 amino acids. J lost 0 bases, V lost 2 bases, and 20 bases had no gene match. CDR3 in amino acids: CARSFNLTGKTIVSSYEQYF. In DNA form, the CDR3 reads TGTGCCAGAAGCTTCAACCTGACAGGGAAGACGATCGTGAGCTCCTACGAGCAGTACTTC.

The genes are TRBV5-1 and TRBJ1-1, with a tentative D call TRBD1 (6 bases). V lost 4 bases and J lost 0, with 13 bases in between. CDR3 size: 15 residues. Looked up from germline, CDR1 is SGHRS and CDR2 is YFSETQ. For the CDR3, the DNA is TGCGCCAGCAGCGGGGGCCAGACGATGAACACTGAAGCTTTCTTT. Its protein is CASSGGQTMNTEAFF.

This rearrangement joins TRBV19 to TRBJ1-1; D is uncertain. Germline-derived CDR1 and CDR2 are LNHDA and SQIVND (reference sequence). The CDR3 extends over 13 amino acids. V was trimmed by 10 bases and J by 7 bases, leaving 19 bases between them. CDR3 loop: CATPGTGFGEAFF. CDR3 DNA: TGTGCCACCCCTGGTACGGGATTCGGTGAAGCTTTCTTT.

This chain uses TRBV27 with TRBJ2-1; D gene unclear. CDR3 length: 17 residues. Trimming took 0 bases from V and 0 from J, leaving 12 bases between them. Germline CDR1 is MNHEY and CDR2 is SMNVEV (reference sequence). This CDR3 reads CASSLSLAVSSYNEQFF. The CDR3, as DNA: TGTGCCAGCAGTTTATCCCTTGCGGTGAGCTCCTACAATGAGCAGTTCTTC.

The chain joins TRBV6-5 to TRBJ1-2; D is unresolved. The CDR3 covers 14 residues. Trimming took 4 bases from V and 6 from J, leaving 15 bases between them. Per the germline V gene, CDR1 is MNHEY and CDR2 is SVGAGI. The CDR3 loop reads CASSFFGESNGYTF. CDR3 DNA sequence: TGTGCCAGCAGTTTCTTCGGGGAATCGAATGGCTACACCTTC.

The chain uses TRBV18 and TRBJ1-1; no clear D. The CDR3 runs 13 residues. Trimming took off 2 bases at V and 7 bases at J, with 11 bases between the two ends. The germline CDR1 and CDR2 sequences are KGHSH and LQKENI. CDR3 coding DNA: TGTGCCAGCTCACCAGGAGCTCGGGTTGAAGCTTTCTTT. This gives the protein CASSPGARVEAFF.

In this sample, this clone turned up once. The V gene is TRBV5-1, the J gene TRBJ1-1, with unresolved D. Germline assignment: CDR1 SGHRS and CDR2 YFSETQ. With 0 bases removed from V and 5 bases from J, the gap between germline ends came to 5 bases. The CDR3 totals 12 residues. This chain's CDR3 is CASSLGRTEAFF. CDR3 nucleotides: TGCGCCAGCAGCTTGGGGAGGACTGAAGCTTTCTTT.

This sequence joins TRBV11-2 and TRBJ2-2; 9 bases are a match to TRBD1. The CDR3 is 13 residues long. From germline, CDR1 is SGHAT and CDR2 FQNNGV. V lost 6 bases to trimming and J lost 4 bases; unmatched junction nucleotides: 0. CDR3 protein: CASRTGGTGELFF. CDR3 bases: TGTGCCAGCAGGACAGGGGGCACCGGGGAGCTGTTTTTT.

This clone was counted only a few times. The V and J genes are TRBV7-3 and TRBJ1-1; D may be TRBD1 (5 bases). The V end was cut by 7 bases, the J end by 2 bases, with 11 bases between. CDR3 length: 13 amino acids. Germline CDR1 reads SGHTA; CDR2 reads FQGTGA. CDR3 DNA: TGTGCCAGCAAGATGACAGTAAACACTGAAGCTTTCTTT. The encoded protein is CASKMTVNTEAFF.

The chain couples TRBV7-9 to TRBJ2-2, with D unresolved. The CDR3 loop spans 15 amino acids. V lost 3 bases to trimming and J lost 1 base, with 9 bases between them. Germline CDR1 is SEHNR and CDR2 is FQNEAQ (reference sequence). The CDR3 DNA is TGTGCCAGCAGCTTTATGTCCGGGAACACCGGGGAGCTGTTTTTT. It specifies CASSFMSGNTGELFF.

This chain uses TRBV6-1 with TRBJ1-5, with D maybe TRBD1 (5 bases). V lost 1 base and J lost 9, with 10 bases in between. The germline CDR1 and CDR2 sequences are MNHNS and SASEGT. The CDR3 runs 13 residues. This chain's CDR3 is CASSEVQGGPQHF. As DNA, the CDR3 is TGTGCCAGCAGTGAAGTGCAGGGCGGGCCCCAGCATTTT.

The genes are TRBV7-2 and TRBJ1-1; D is unresolved. Germline CDR1 is SGHTA and CDR2 is FQGNSA. This CDR3 has 14 amino acids. Trimming cost V 6 bases and J 5 bases, with 16 bases left between them. CDR3 DNA: TGTGCCAGCAGGTTTAGATTGGAGGGAACTGAAGCTTTCTTT. Its translation: CASRFRLEGTEAFF.

V usage is TRBV7-9 and J usage is TRBJ2-7; D unclear. The CDR3 loop spans 13 amino acids. CDR1 SEHNR and CDR2 FQNEAQ come from the germline V gene (reference sequence). V lost 0 bases and J lost 7, with 10 bases in between. The CDR3 nucleotides read TGTGCCAGCAGCTTAGCGCCGCAGGAAGAGCAGTACTTC. Protein: CASSLAPQEEQYF.

V is TRBV9 and J is TRBJ1-3; the D is unclear. Trimming left V 2 bases short and J 2 bases short, with 11 bases between. CDR1 and CDR2 from the germline V gene are SGDLS and YYNGEE. This CDR3 has 15 amino acids. CDR3 nucleotide sequence: TGTGCCAGCAGCGTCGGGGTAGAGGCTGGAAACACCATATATTTT. This gives the protein CASSVGVEAGNTIYF.

This clone has just one count. V and J are TRBV27 and TRBJ1-6; 8 bases are a match to TRBD1. The CDR3 sequence is 16 residues long. The V and J ends lost 2 bases and 8 bases, in that order; junction bases with no gene match: 8. CDR1 is MNHEY, CDR2 SMNVEV, per germline (reference sequence). CDR3 nucleotides: TGTGCCAGCAGTTTAGGGACAGGCCGGCGGGATTCACCCCTCCACTTT. This translates into CASSLGTGRRDSPLHF.

The chain carries TRBV9 and TRBJ2-3; TRBD2 aligns across 11 bases. Germline V gene data show CDR1 as SGDLS and CDR2 as YYNGEE. The CDR3 has 17 residues. V lost 0 bases, J lost 0 bases, and 3 bases stayed unmatched. CDR3 bases: TGTGCCAGCAGCGTAGCAACTAGCGGGGGAAGCACAGATACGCAGTATTTT. This gives the protein CASSVATSGGSTDTQYF.

This rearrangement joins TRBV5-5 to TRBJ2-7, with 9 bases that match TRBD1. The CDR3 totals 15 residues. The ends lost 0 bases at V and 5 bases at J; junction bases unmatched: 6. Germline CDR1 SGHKS, CDR2 YYEKEE (reference sequence). The CDR3 loop reads CASSLGTRTGDEQYF. DNA for the CDR3: TGTGCCAGCAGCTTGGGCACCCGGACAGGGGACGAGCAGTACTTC.

V usage is TRBV10-3 and J usage is TRBJ1-1; a possible D gene is TRBD1 (5 bases). CDR1 ENHRY and CDR2 SYGVKD come from the germline V gene. The CDR3 consists of 15 residues. The V end was cut by 3 bases, the J end by 1 base, with 12 bases between. The CDR3 sequence: CAISDSGTENTEAFF. In DNA, the CDR3 is TGTGCCATCAGTGATTCGGGGACTGAGAACACTGAAGCTTTCTTT.

The rearrangement links TRBV5-4 to TRBJ2-5; TRBD2 might be the D (7 bases). This CDR3 comprises 16 residues. Trimming took 0 bases from V and 1 from J, leaving 13 bases between them. CDR1 and CDR2 from the germline V gene are SGHNT and YYREEE (reference sequence). The CDR3 nucleotides read TGTGCCAGCAGCTTGGATTGGGGGGGCGCCCAAGAGACCCAGTACTTC. Amino acids: CASSLDWGGAQETQYF. Supplemented by reference TRBV5-4 and TRBJ2-5, the full variable domain reads ETGVTQSPTHLIKTRGQQVTLRCSSQSGHNTVSWYQQALGQGPQFIFQYYREEENGRGNFPPRFSGLQFPNYSSELNVNALELDDSALYLCASSLDWGGAQETQYFGPGTRLLVL.

This clone appeared a few times. V is TRBV4-3 and J is TRBJ1-1; unclear D gene. Trimming shortened V by 0 bases and J by 0 bases, and 11 bases separated the two germline ends. Looked up from germline, CDR1 is LGHNA and CDR2 is YSLEER. There are 16 residues in the CDR3. Here the CDR3 DNA reads TGCGCCAGCAGCCAAGATTTACGGACTGTGAACACTGAAGCTTTCTTT. Residues: CASSQDLRTVNTEAFF.

This chain connects TRBV5-5 to TRBJ1-6, with TRBD1 matching over 9 bases. V dropped 0 bases and J dropped 10; count of bases not matched to a gene: 5. In germline, CDR1 is SGHKS, CDR2 YYEKEE (reference sequence). The CDR3 consists of 15 residues. For the CDR3, the DNA is TGTGCCAGCAGCTTGGCCCGGACAGGGGACTCACCCCTCCACTTT. Translated: CASSLARTGDSPLHF.

The V and J genes are TRBV18 and TRBJ2-1, with TRBD1 identical over 9 bases. The CDR3 length is 15 residues. After removal of 3 bases from V and 3 bases from J, the junction contained 3 bases not matched to a gene. Per the germline V gene, CDR1 is KGHSH and CDR2 is LQKENI. This CDR3 reads CASSPGQGIYNEQFF. The CDR3 nucleotides read TGTGCCAGCTCACCGGGACAGGGAATCTACAATGAGCAGTTCTTC.

The rearrangement uses TRBV18 and TRBJ1-1, with TRBD1 identical over 9 bases. Germline CDR1 and CDR2: KGHSH and LQKENI. The trim removed 4 bases at V and 3 bases at J, leaving 6 bases unmatched. CDR3 length equals 15 residues. The CDR3 is CASSQGTGLDTEAFF. The DNA for the CDR3 is TGTGCCAGCTCACAAGGGACAGGGTTAGACACTGAAGCTTTCTTT.

The chain uses TRBV29-1 and TRBJ1-1, with 9 bases that match TRBD1. J lost 1 base, V lost 4 bases, and 4 bases had no gene match. The CDR3 is made up of 14 amino acids. Germline V gives CDR1 SQVTM, CDR2 ANQGSEA. As DNA, the CDR3 is TGCAGCGTTGTGACAGGGGGAAAGAACACTGAAGCTTTCTTT. As protein: CSVVTGGKNTEAFF.

V and J are TRBV2 and TRBJ1-5, with D uncertain. CDR3 size: 14 residues. Germline-derived CDR1 and CDR2 are SNHLY and FYNNEI. V dropped 8 bases and J dropped 5 bases, with 16 bases sitting between them. The CDR3 protein is CASGSNGGDQPQHF. CDR3 nucleotides: TGTGCCAGCGGGTCAAACGGAGGTGATCAGCCCCAGCATTTT. Combining the CDR3 with reference TRBV2 and TRBJ1-5 gives the whole variable domain EPEVTQTPSHQVTQMGQEVILRCVPISNHLYFYWYRQILGQKVEFLVSFYNNEISEKSEIFDDQFSVERPDGSNFTLKIRSTKLEDSAMYFCASGSNGGDQPQHFGDGTRLSIL.

In this sample, this clone turned up once. The chain has TRBV7-2 and TRBJ1-4, with a possible D match to TRBD1 (5 bases). The CDR3 contains 15 residues. Per the germline V gene, CDR1 is SGHTA and CDR2 is FQGNSA. V shed 1 base and J shed 3 bases, with 9 bases lying between them. This chain's CDR3 is CASSLGQMANEKLFF. The CDR3 nucleotides read TGTGCCAGCAGCTTAGGACAGATGGCTAATGAAAAACTGTTTTTT.

The gene calls are TRBV19 and TRBJ1-5, with a weak D call TRBD1 (5 bases). V lost 3 bases and J 5 bases, leaving 11 bases between the germline ends. From germline, CDR1 is LNHDA and CDR2 SQIVND (reference sequence). The CDR3 covers 14 residues. The CDR3 region has the DNA TGTGCCAGTAGTATGGGCGACAGAGATCAGCCCCAGCATTTT. This translates into CASSMGDRDQPQHF. The full variable domain, completed using reference TRBV19 and TRBJ1-5, is DGGITQSPKYLFRKEGQNVTLSCEQNLNHDAMYWYRQDPGQGLRLIYYSQIVNDFQKGDIAEGYSVSREKKESFPLTVTSAQKNPTAFYLCASSMGDRDQPQHFGDGTRLSIL.

The rearrangement joins TRBV5-4 to TRBJ1-2, with D possibly matching TRBD1 (5 bases). CDR3 size: 15 residues. Germline V gives CDR1 SGHNT, CDR2 YYREEE (reference sequence). The V end was cut by 0 bases, the J end by 8 bases, with 17 bases between. CDR3 in DNA: TGTGCCAGCAGCTTGGCTGGCAGGGCGGTTCACGGCTACACCTTC. It encodes CASSLAGRAVHGYTF.